This is a list of T cell receptor beta chains from one sample in a study of shared clonotypes between healthy human individuals. Repertoires were generated with immunoSEQ multiplex PCR, while TCRdb's copy carries only in-frame clones and drops some. The table records approximately 700,000 clones, more than 70% of them present only once. The sequenced sample consisted of memory CD4+ T cells sorted from blood. The receptors were gathered from a woman aged 25 to 39 in good health. The conserved cysteine and the conserved F or W are not part of the CDR3 here. The D gene is left open where the match is weak.

D | V | CDR3
TRBD1 | TRBV11-3 | ASSPGQGQGSEQF
TRBD1 | TRBV6-4 | ANIDRDTEAF
TRBD1 | TRBV15 | ATRGGDSKNTEAF
- | TRBV11-2 | ASSSTRGGGELF
TRBD2 | TRBV27 | ASPGRLAEPNSYNEQF
- | TRBV6-1 | ASSIDEGIRQF
TRBD2 | TRBV9 | ASSAVRTSGYNEQF
- | TRBV7-9 | ASSSTEMSSYNEQF
- | TRBV5-1 | ASSLRGGEQF
TRBD2 | TRBV29-1 | SVELQAGVGNEQF
- | TRBV11-2 | ASSPGREAF
TRBD1 | TRBV5-1 | ASKQGDRNTEAF
- | TRBV23-1 | ATITDILGGQPH
- | TRBV5-1 | ASSPLFGGKYEQY
- | TRBV7-8 | ASSLREMEGRYSGNTIY
- | TRBV10-2 | ASSPTSYEQY
- | TRBV7-8 | ASSLLNSGGYT
TRBD2 | TRBV28 | ASSTTSGSADTQY